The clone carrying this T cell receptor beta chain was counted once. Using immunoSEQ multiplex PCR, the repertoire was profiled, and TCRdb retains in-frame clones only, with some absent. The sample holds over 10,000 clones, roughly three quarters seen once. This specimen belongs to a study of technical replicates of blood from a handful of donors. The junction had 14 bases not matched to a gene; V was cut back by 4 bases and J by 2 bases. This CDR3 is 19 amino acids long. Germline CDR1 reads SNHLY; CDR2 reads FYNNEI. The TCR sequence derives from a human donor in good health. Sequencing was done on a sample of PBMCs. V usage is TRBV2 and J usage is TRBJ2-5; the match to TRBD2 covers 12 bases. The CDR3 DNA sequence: TGTGCCAGCAGTGTGGGGGAGTCCGGGACTAGCGGGTTTCAAGAGACCCAGTACTTC. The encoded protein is CASSVGESGTSGFQETQYF.